The TCR beta chain under discussion was sequenced for a study of cytomegalovirus exposure and HLA in healthy donors. Study-wide results and limits: For most TCR beta V segments, an earlier analysis put the productive rate at about 90% or about 30% of the time. A missense variant in DCLRE1C was later tied to TCR beta V- and J-gene trimming. In a later analysis, at a false discovery rate of 0.05, over 15,000 TCR beta sequences matched HLA alleles. Among the CMV-associated chains, a few were confirmed in vitro as specific for CMV antigens.

Use of 60 Vbeta and 13 Jbeta primers characterized the PCR. Assay used: immunoSEQ multiplex PCR; TCRdb lists only in-frame clones, some missing. The sample shows around 100,000 clones, roughly three quarters of them seen only once. CDR1 and CDR2 from the germline V gene are SGHNT and YYREEE (reference sequence). The CDR3 consists of 17 residues. V shed 4 bases and J shed 4 bases, with 21 bases lying between them. In the case of this clone: The antigen remains undetermined.

The chain is built from TRBV5-4 and TRBJ1-3; D perhaps matches TRBD1 (6 bases). The specimen was PBMCs. This receptor was identified in a woman younger than 35 in good health and CMV-seropositive. The CDR3 DNA reads as TGTGCCAGCAGCCACCCGGACAGCCTAGCGGGCGGAAACACCATATATTTT. Its protein is CASSHPDSLAGGNTIYF.